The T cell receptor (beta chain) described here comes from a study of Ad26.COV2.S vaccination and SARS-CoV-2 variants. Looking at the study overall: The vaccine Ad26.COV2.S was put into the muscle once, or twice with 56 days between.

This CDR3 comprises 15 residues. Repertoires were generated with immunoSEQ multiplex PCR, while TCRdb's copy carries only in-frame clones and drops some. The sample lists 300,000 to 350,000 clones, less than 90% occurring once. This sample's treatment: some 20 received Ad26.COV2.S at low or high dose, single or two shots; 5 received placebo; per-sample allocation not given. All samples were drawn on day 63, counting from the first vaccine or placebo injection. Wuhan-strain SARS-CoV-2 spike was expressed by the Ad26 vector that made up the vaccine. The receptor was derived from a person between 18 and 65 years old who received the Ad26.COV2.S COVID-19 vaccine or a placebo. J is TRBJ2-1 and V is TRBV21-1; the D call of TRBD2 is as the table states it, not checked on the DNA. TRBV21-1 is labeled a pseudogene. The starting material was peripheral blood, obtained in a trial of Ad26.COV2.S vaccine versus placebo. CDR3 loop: CASTLGGATAFEQFF. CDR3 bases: TGTGCCAGCACCCTGGGGGGGGCGACGGCCTTTGAGCAGTTCTTC.